The source of this T cell receptor beta chain is a study of T cell responses to AZD1222 COVID-19 vaccine listed by TCRdb under 2021. In the study overall: AZD1222 recipients given second doses at about 4 weeks or at about 12 weeks were pooled, since spike-specific TCR depth and breadth were not found to differ between the two schedules. Trial participants were enrolled by age into 18-55, 56-69 and 70-plus year subgroups, with about 150, 27 and 61 TCR-sequenced participants respectively. TCR sequencing covered 233 trial participants: some 210 given two doses of AZD1222 and 26 given two doses of MenACWY control vaccine. General study outcomes and caveats: Only five to seven AZD1222 recipients were SARS-CoV-2 seropositive at baseline, limiting conclusions about previously exposed vaccinees. The vaccine-associated CD4 TCRs covered the entire spike protein, and the dominant responses fell in regions 160-218 and 743-854. Participants were mostly white British, with more females than males. The authors suggested clonal diversity may have been underestimated. A significant rise in spike-specific TCR breadth and depth was observed after two AZD1222 doses relative to day 0 and relative to MenACWY recipients. Reportedly, close to half of the unique spike-specific TCRs recognized epitopes lying outside the regions that are mutated in the B.1.351 and B.1.1.7 variants. The 56-69-year group was small, and its depth increase did not reach significance, likely because of low power. Because no samples from the day 14 peak response were available, repertoires could be characterized only after the peak T cell response.

CDR1 MGHRA and CDR2 YSYEKL are derived from the germline V gene. From the cysteine up to the phenylalanine, the CDR3 has a length of 15 residues. The DNA shown is the 45-base CDR3, in frame from base 1. V gives up 1 base and J gives up 7 bases, and the segment between their germline ends measures 14 bases. As to this clone: Its antigen target is currently unknown. Base quality data are lacking; no much larger clone is found one base away.

The sample's time point label, in plain terms: baseline before first vaccination. The vaccinee samples were drawn from two UK trials, COV001 and COV002, one of which was a single-blind randomized controlled phase 2/3 trial testing AZD1222 (ChAdOx1 nCoV-19) in healthy adults. Trial participant PBMC samples were collected at day 0 and day 28 after the second dose for TCRbeta chain sequencing. The CDR3 regions of human TCRbeta chains were analyzed by immunosequencing. The study's own analysis went as follows. Repertoire TCRs were matched against a reference library of SARS-CoV-2-specific TCRs generated with the MIRA antigen-specificity platform. Breadth meant the fraction of unique TCRs that were SARS-CoV-2-associated, whereas depth meant the fraction of total T cells that were SARS-CoV-2-associated. Using the MIRA data, each spike-specific TCR was mapped to the spike region that the TCR reacts to and placed in a CD4 or CD8 class. Log10-transformed breadth and depth values were compared by one-way ANOVA with Sidak's multiple comparisons tests. TCRdb mirrors the immuneACCESS table, restricted to in-frame sequences. Some clones are absent from its copies; in checked studies, under half trace to an unresolved V gene, and the reason for the others is unknown. That table is the source of V, J and clone size, and D and trimming were worked out from the DNA. The sample table holds about 100,000 clones, of which roughly nine tenths were seen once. The ten largest make up about 1.8% of the sample.

The sample here was peripheral blood, taken on day 0 of AZD1222 vaccination. This TCR was sampled from an adult in good health. The V and J segments used are TRBV4-1 and TRBJ2-1, with a tentative D gene TRBD2 over 5 matching bases. The nucleotides are TGCGCCAGCAGCCAAGCGATCCTAGCCCTAAATGAGCAGTTCTTC. Translated, this gives CASSQAILALNEQFF.